This entry lists 20 T cell receptor beta chains sequenced from one sample in a study of vaccination and CD4 T cells after COVID-19. As to time point: late sampling 161 to 241 days after vaccination in a few convalescent patients. Treatment: roughly ten-day PBMC culture with coronavirus spike peptide pools or control peptides (ViraFEST assay). Oncomine TCR Beta short-read sequencing was applied to DNA from cultured CD4+ T cells. In TCRdb, the PCR reads were re-called with MiXCR into one record per CDR3 protein. The sample records over 20,000 distinct CDR3 sequences, less than 40% being singletons. For these TCRs, the target antigens are not known. The starting material was CD4+ T cells from blood, cultured in vitro, obtained about 7 months after SARS-CoV-2 vaccination. These receptors came from a human donor who had recovered from COVID-19.

The chain joins TRBV4-1 to TRBJ1-2, with TRBD1 as a possible D gene (6 bases). In germline, CDR1 is MGHRA, CDR2 YSYEKL. Trimming pared 3 bases from V and 2 bases from J, leaving 10 bases between. The CDR3 length is 14 residues. The CDR3 loop is CASSHLGQNYGYTF. CDR3 in DNA: TGCGCCAGCAGCCACCTCGGACAGAACTATGGCTACACCTTC.

The genes are TRBV20-1 and TRBJ2-1; D assignment may be TRBD1 or TRBD2 (6 bases each). In germline, CDR1 is DFQATT, CDR2 SNEGSKA (reference sequence). There are 15 residues in the CDR3. The germline V and J ends were trimmed by 4 bases and 5 bases, with 18 bases remaining between them. The CDR3 region has the DNA TGCAGTGCTACCCTACTAGGGGGGCCCCACAATGAGCAGTTCTTC. Translated: CSATLLGGPHNEQFF.

The chain uses TRBV7-9 and TRBJ2-1; 8 bases match TRBD1. The CDR3 covers 14 residues. V lost 3 bases, J lost 4 bases, and 2 bases stayed unmatched. Germline V gene lookup returns CDR1 SEHNR and CDR2 FQNEAQ (reference sequence). The chain's CDR3 is CASSLGQVYNEQFF. DNA for the CDR3: TGTGCCAGCAGCTTGGGACAGGTTTACAATGAGCAGTTCTTC.

This rearrangement joins TRBV7-8 to TRBJ2-3; D uncertain. The germline V gene has CDR1 SGHVS and CDR2 FQNEAQ. This CDR3 is built from 13 residues. V lost 5 bases and J lost 4, with 10 bases in between. CDR3 nucleotides: TGTGCCAGCAGCGATGCCCGCTCAGATACGCAGTATTTT. Residues: CASSDARSDTQYF.

The gene calls are TRBV7-9 and TRBJ2-3; 10 positions agree with TRBD2. Unmatched junction bases numbered 15, after V lost 4 bases and J lost 5 bases. CDR1 is SEHNR, CDR2 FQNEAQ, per germline (reference sequence). The CDR3 extends over 18 amino acids. DNA for the CDR3: TGTGCCAGCAGCTCCGGAGCGGGAGGGCCCCGAATACAAGATACGCAGTATTTT. It specifies CASSSGAGGPRIQDTQYF.

The chain joins TRBV6-1 to TRBJ1-5, with 9 bases identical to TRBD1. The CDR3 totals 15 residues. The J segment lost 6 bases and the V segment lost 7 bases, leaving 10 bases of the junction unmatched. Per the germline V gene, CDR1 is MNHNS and CDR2 is SASEGT. CDR3 in amino acids: CASIDGQGFFQPQHF. CDR3 in DNA: TGTGCCAGCATTGATGGACAGGGGTTTTTTCAGCCCCAGCATTTT.

The chain joins TRBV20-1 to TRBJ2-3; D is ambiguous. The CDR3 is made up of 10 amino acids. V gave up 2 bases and J gave up 3 bases, with 0 bases separating them. Germline loops: CDR1 DFQATT, CDR2 SNEGSKA (reference sequence). The DNA for the CDR3 is TGCAGTGCTAGAACAGATACGCAGTATTTT. Translated, it gives CSARTDTQYF.

The chain carries TRBV20-1 and TRBJ2-7; 9 bases fit TRBD2. V shed 6 bases and J 6 bases; nucleotides not matched to a gene: 9. Germline V CDR1 and CDR2: DFQATT, SNEGSKA (reference sequence). The CDR3 runs to 13 residues. Written as DNA, the CDR3 is TGCAGTGCCAGCGCACTAGCGGGCCTCGAGCAGTACTTC. It encodes CSASALAGLEQYF.

J is TRBJ1-3 and V is TRBV6-1, with 7 bases matching TRBD1. The CDR3 sequence is 11 residues long. V gave up 6 bases and J gave up 13 bases; unmatched junction bases: 6. CDR1 and CDR2 from the germline V gene are MNHNS and SASEGT. The CDR3 loop is CASRRQGAIYF. The CDR3 DNA sequence: TGTGCCAGCAGAAGACAGGGAGCGATATATTTT.

This chain uses TRBV28 with TRBJ2-7; D is possibly TRBD1 (6 bases). The CDR3 loop spans 13 amino acids. V lost 5 bases and J 8 bases, leaving 16 bases between the germline ends. Per the germline V gene, CDR1 is MDHEN and CDR2 is SYDVKM. The CDR3 here is CASSIPQGQKQYF. As DNA, the CDR3 is TGTGCCAGCAGTATACCCCAGGGGCAGAAGCAGTACTTC.

A few counts support this clonotype. The chain couples TRBV20-1 to TRBJ1-6; 8 nucleotides match TRBD1. The CDR3 length is 12 residues. Germline trimming cut 6 bases from V and 8 bases from J; bases unmatched to any gene: 3. CDR1 is DFQATT, CDR2 SNEGSKA, per germline (reference sequence). The CDR3 nucleotides are TGCAGTGCGGAGGACAGGGATTCACCCCTCCACTTT. It encodes CSAEDRDSPLHF.

The chain joins TRBV2 to TRBJ2-5; 8 nucleotides align to TRBD1. The CDR3 consists of 14 residues. V dropped 5 bases and J dropped 5; count of bases not matched to a gene: 7. CDR1 is SNHLY, CDR2 FYNNEI, per germline. DNA for the CDR3: TGTGCCAGCAGTAAACAGGGGGTAGCGGAGACCCAGTACTTC. Its protein is CASSKQGVAETQYF.

The rearrangement uses TRBV7-8 and TRBJ2-5; D remains unclear. V was cut by 3 bases and J by 5 bases, with 4 bases left in between. Germline assignment: CDR1 SGHVS and CDR2 FQNEAQ. This CDR3 is 11 amino acids long. The CDR3 region is CASSFMETQYF. CDR3 DNA sequence: TGTGCCAGCAGCTTTATGGAGACCCAGTACTTC.

The CDR3: CASSPGQDPYEQYF. In DNA, the CDR3 is TGTGCCAGCAGTCCCGGGCAGGATCCCTACGAGCAGTACTTC. This chain links TRBV28 with TRBJ2-7; D uncertain. The V gene lost 5 bases and the J gene lost 2 bases, with 13 bases spanning the gap. This CDR3 comprises 14 residues. CDR1 MDHEN and CDR2 SYDVKM come from the germline V gene.

This clonotype was seen a few times. The rearrangement uses TRBV28 and TRBJ1-6; D is unclear. Per germline, CDR1 MDHEN and CDR2 SYDVKM. This CDR3 is 15 amino acids long. V lost 8 bases and J 0 bases, leaving 11 bases between the germline ends. The CDR3 DNA sequence: TGTGCCAGCTCTGGAGGTAGCTCCTATAATTCACCCCTCCACTTT. Its protein is CASSGGSSYNSPLHF.

This clonotype has only a few counts. The V gene is TRBV20-1, the J gene TRBJ2-7; 10 bases are shared with TRBD1. The CDR3 runs to 13 residues. CDR1 and CDR2 (germline): DFQATT, SNEGSKA (reference sequence). The trim removed 5 bases at V and 3 bases at J, leaving 4 bases unmatched. The CDR3 DNA is TGCAGTGCTGGTGGGACAGGGGACTACGAGCAGTACTTC. Encoded protein: CSAGGTGDYEQYF.

This rearrangement joins TRBV6-1 to TRBJ1-2; D perhaps matches TRBD1 (6 bases). Per germline, CDR1 MNHNS and CDR2 SASEGT. Trimming left V 2 bases short and J 8 bases short, with 15 bases between. This CDR3 contains 14 residues. The chain's CDR3 is CASSETGASVGYTF. DNA of the CDR3: TGTGCCAGCAGTGAAACGGGGGCGTCGGTCGGCTACACCTTC.

The chain couples TRBV2 to TRBJ2-7; 9 positions match TRBD1. Losses at the gene ends were 7 bases for V and 2 bases for J; bases not matched to a gene: 6. Germline CDR1 reads SNHLY; CDR2 reads FYNNEI. The CDR3 length is 14 residues. Here the CDR3 reads CASIVDRGTYEQYF. The CDR3 DNA reads TGTGCCAGCATAGTCGACAGGGGGACCTACGAGCAGTACTTC. Full variable domain (remainder filled in from reference TRBV2 and TRBJ2-7): EPEVTQTPSHQVTQMGQEVILRCVPISNHLYFYWYRQILGQKVEFLVSFYNNEISEKSEIFDDQFSVERPDGSNFTLKIRSTKLEDSAMYFCASIVDRGTYEQYFGPGTRLTVT.

This clonotype came up once. The chain links TRBV5-5 to TRBJ2-7, with 10 bases matching TRBD2. Germline CDR1 SGHKS, CDR2 YYEKEE (reference sequence). V trimming: 4 bases; J trimming: 3 bases; junction bases outside the gene matches: 7. The CDR3 runs to 15 residues. The CDR3 region is CASSRGRTSGYEQYF. The CDR3 DNA sequence: TGTGCCAGCAGCCGCGGGAGGACTAGCGGCTACGAGCAGTACTTC. The complete variable domain, with remaining parts taken from reference TRBV5-5 and TRBJ2-7, reads DAGVTQSPTHLIKTRGQQVTLRCSPISGHKSVSWYQQVLGQGPQFIFQYYEKEERGRGNFPDRFSARQFPNYSSELNVNALLLGDSALYLCASSRGRTSGYEQYFGPGTRLTVT.

This chain joins TRBV7-9 and TRBJ2-5; D is possibly TRBD1 or TRBD2 (6 bases each). This CDR3 region has 13 residues. Germline CDR1 is SEHNR and CDR2 is FQNEAQ (reference sequence). Between the trimmed V and J ends, which lost 7 bases and 2 bases, there was a span of 11 bases. The CDR3 nucleotides read TGTGCCAGCACTAAAGGGGGGCAAGAGACCCAGTACTTC. Its translation: CASTKGGQETQYF.